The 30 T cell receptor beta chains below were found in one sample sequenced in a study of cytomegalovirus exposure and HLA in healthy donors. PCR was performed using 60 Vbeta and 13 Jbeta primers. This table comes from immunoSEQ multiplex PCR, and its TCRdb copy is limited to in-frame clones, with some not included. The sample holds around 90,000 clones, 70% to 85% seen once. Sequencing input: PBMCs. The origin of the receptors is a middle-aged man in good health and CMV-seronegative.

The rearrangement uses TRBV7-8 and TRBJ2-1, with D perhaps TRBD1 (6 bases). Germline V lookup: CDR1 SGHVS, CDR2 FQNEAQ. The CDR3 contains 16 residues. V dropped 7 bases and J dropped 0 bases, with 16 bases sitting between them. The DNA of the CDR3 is TGTGCCAGCATCAAGGCCGGGACAATCTCCTACAATGAGCAGTTCTTC. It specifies CASIKAGTISYNEQFF.

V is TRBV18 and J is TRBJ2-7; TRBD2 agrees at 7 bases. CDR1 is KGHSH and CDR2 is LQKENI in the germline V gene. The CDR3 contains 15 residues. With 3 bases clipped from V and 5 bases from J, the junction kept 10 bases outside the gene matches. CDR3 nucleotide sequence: TGTGCCAGCTCACCGGGGTCGCGGGGGTCCCACGAGCAGTACTTC. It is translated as CASSPGSRGSHEQYF.

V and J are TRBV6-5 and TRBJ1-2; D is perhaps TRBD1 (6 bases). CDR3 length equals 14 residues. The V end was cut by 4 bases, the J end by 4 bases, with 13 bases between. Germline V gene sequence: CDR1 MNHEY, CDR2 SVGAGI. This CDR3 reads CASSSTGVSYGYTF. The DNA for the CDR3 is TGTGCCAGCAGTTCGACAGGCGTCAGCTATGGCTACACCTTC.

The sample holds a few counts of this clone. CDR3 sequence reads: CASSLNTGGRETQYF. The CDR3 DNA reads TGCGCCAGCAGCCTCAACACAGGGGGCCGAGAGACCCAGTACTTC. V gene TRBV5-1 combines with J gene TRBJ2-5; 9 bases line up with TRBD1. This CDR3 region has 15 residues. V gave up 4 bases and J gave up 4 bases; unmatched junction bases: 8. CDR1 and CDR2 (germline): SGHRS, YFSETQ.

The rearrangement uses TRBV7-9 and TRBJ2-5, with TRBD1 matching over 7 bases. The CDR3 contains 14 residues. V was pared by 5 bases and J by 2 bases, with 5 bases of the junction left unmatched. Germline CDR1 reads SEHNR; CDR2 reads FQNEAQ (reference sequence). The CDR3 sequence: CASSPRTGQETQYF. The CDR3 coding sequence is TGTGCCAGCAGCCCCCGGACAGGTCAAGAGACCCAGTACTTC.

CDR3: CACGKVGVTTEAFF. The CDR3 nucleotides are TGTGCCTGTGGGAAAGTAGGGGTTACTACTGAAGCTTTCTTT. This chain connects TRBV30 to TRBJ1-1; TRBD1 might be the D (5 bases). Germline V gene data show CDR1 as GTSNPN and CDR2 as SVGIG (reference sequence). This CDR3 has 14 amino acids. Trimming left V 6 bases short and J 5 bases short, with 19 bases between.

The CDR3 here is CASSPNLAGDYEQYF. CDR3 in DNA: TGTGCCAGCAGCCCAAACCTAGCGGGAGATTACGAGCAGTACTTC. V gene TRBV11-2 combines with J gene TRBJ2-7; 10 bases map to TRBD2. The CDR3 consists of 15 residues. J gave up 4 bases and V 5 bases, and 8 bases lay outside the gene matches. The germline CDR1 and CDR2 sequences are SGHAT and FQNNGV.

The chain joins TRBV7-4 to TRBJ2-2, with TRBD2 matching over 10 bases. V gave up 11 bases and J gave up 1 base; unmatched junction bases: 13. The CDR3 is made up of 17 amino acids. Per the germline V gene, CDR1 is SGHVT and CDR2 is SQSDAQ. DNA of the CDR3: TGTGCCCCCTTGACGGCTAGCGGGAGCGGGAACACCGGGGAGCTGTTTTTT. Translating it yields CAPLTASGSGNTGELFF.

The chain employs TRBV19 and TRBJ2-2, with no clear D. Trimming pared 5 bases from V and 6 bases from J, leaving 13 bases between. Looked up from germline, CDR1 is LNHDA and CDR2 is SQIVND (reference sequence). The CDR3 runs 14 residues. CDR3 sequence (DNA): TGTGCCAGTAGTCCCCGAGGAGTAGCCGGGGAGCTGTTTTTT. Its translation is CASSPRGVAGELFF.

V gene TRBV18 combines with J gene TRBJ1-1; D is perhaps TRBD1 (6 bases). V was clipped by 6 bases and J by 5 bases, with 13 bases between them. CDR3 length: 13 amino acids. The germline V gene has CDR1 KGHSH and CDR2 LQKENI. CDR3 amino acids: CASSQNRETEAFF. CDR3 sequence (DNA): TGTGCCAGCTCTCAGAACAGGGAAACTGAAGCTTTCTTT.

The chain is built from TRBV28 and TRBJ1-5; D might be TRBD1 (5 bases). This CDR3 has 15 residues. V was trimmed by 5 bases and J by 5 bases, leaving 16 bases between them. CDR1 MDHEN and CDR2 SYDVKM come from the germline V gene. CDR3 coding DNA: TGTGCCAGCAGTCCCACCGACGGGGGATATCAGCCCCAGCATTTT. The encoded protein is CASSPTDGGYQPQHF.

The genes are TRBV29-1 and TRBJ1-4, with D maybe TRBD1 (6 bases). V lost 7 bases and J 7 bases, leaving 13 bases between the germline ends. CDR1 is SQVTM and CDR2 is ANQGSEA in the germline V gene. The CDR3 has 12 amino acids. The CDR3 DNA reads TGCAGCGGATACAGGGCGGGTGAAAAACTGTTTTTT. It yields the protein CSGYRAGEKLFF.

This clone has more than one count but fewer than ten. Here the CDR3 DNA reads TGCGCCAGCAGCCAAGCCCCTGAGTGGGAGGGCTCGGGGAATGAGCAGTTCTTC. Amino acids: CASSQAPEWEGSGNEQFF. The genes are TRBV4-3 and TRBJ2-1; TRBD2 matches at 7 bases. Trimming took 1 base from V and 7 from J; bases not matched to a gene: 16. The CDR3 totals 18 residues. In germline, CDR1 is LGHNA, CDR2 YSLEER.

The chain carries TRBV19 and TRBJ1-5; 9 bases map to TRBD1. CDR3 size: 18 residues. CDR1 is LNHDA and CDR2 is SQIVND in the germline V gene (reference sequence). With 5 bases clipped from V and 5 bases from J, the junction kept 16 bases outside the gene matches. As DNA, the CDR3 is TGTGCCAGTAGTCCGCCGGGACAGGGACCGTTGGGGGATCAGCCCCAGCATTTT. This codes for CASSPPGQGPLGDQPQHF.

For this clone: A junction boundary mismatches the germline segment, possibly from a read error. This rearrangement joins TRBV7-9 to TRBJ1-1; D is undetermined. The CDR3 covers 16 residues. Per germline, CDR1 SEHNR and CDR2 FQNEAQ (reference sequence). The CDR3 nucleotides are TGTTCCAGCAGCTTAACTGGGCATTCAGGGAACACTGAAGCTTTCTTT. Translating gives CSSSLTGHSGNTEAFF.

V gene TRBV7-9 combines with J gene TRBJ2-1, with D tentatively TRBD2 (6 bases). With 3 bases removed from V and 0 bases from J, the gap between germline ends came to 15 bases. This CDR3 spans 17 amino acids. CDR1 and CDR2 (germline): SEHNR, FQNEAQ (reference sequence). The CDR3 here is CASSFTGTPSSYNEQFF. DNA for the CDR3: TGTGCCAGCAGCTTTACCGGGACTCCAAGCTCCTACAATGAGCAGTTCTTC.

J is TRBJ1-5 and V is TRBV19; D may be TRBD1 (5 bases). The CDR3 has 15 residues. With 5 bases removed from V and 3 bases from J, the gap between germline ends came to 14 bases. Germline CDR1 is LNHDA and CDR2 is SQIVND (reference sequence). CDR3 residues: CASSLRQTLNQPQHF. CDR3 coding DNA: TGTGCCAGTAGTCTTAGACAGACACTCAATCAGCCCCAGCATTTT.

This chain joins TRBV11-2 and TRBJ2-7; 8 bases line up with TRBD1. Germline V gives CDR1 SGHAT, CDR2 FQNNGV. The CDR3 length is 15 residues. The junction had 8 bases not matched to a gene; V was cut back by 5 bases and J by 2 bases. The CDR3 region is CASSPGQAFAYEQYF. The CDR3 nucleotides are TGTGCCAGCAGCCCGGGACAGGCCTTTGCCTACGAGCAGTACTTC. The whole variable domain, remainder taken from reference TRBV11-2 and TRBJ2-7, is EAGVAQSPRYKIIEKRQSVAFWCNPISGHATLYWYQQILGQGPKLLIQFQNNGVVDDSQLPKDRFSAERLKGVDSTLKIQPAKLEDSAVYLCASSPGQAFAYEQYFGPGTRLTVT.

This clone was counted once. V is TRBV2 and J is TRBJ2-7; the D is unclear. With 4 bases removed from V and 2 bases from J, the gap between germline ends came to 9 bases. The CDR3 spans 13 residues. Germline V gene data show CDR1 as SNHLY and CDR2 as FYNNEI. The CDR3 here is CASSGFRAYEQYF. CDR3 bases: TGTGCCAGCAGTGGGTTCCGGGCCTACGAGCAGTACTTC.

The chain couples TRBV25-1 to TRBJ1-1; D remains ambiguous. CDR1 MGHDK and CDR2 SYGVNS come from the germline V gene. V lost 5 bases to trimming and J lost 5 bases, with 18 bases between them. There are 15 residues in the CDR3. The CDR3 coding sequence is TGTGCCAGCAGTCCCACTCGGGGTAAAGGGACTGAAGCTTTCTTT. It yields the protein CASSPTRGKGTEAFF.

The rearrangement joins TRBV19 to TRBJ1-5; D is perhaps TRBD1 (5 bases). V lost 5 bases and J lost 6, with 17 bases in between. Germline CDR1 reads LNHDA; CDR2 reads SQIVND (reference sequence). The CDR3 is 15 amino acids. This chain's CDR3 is CASSPGPREGQPQHF. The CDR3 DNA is TGTGCCAGTAGTCCCGGCCCCAGGGAGGGTCAGCCCCAGCATTTT.

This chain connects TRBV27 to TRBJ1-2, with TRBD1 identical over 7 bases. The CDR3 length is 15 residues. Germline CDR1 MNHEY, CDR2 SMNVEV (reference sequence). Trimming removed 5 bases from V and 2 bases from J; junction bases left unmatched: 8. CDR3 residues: CASSTQDRANYGYTF. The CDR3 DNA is TGTGCCAGCAGTACCCAAGACAGGGCGAACTATGGCTACACCTTC.

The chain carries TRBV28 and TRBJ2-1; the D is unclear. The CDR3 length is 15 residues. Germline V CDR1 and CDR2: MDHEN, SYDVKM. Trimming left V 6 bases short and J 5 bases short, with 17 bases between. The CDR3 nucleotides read TGTGCCAGCAGCTTACCTCCTCGACTTGACAATGAGCAGTTCTTC. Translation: CASSLPPRLDNEQFF.

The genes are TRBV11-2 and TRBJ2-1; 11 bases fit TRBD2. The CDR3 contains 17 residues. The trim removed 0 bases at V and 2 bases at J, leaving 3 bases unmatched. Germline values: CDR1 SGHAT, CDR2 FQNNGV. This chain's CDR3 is CASSLDSTSGTYNEQFF. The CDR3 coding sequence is TGTGCCAGCAGCTTAGATTCGACTAGCGGGACCTACAATGAGCAGTTCTTC.

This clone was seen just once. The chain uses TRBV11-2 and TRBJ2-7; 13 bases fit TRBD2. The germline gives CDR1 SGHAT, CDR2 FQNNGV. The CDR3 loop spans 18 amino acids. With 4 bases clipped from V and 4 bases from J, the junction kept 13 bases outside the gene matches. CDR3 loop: CASSSGLAGAQFTYEQYF. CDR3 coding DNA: TGTGCCAGCAGCTCCGGACTAGCGGGAGCTCAGTTTACGTACGAGCAGTACTTC.

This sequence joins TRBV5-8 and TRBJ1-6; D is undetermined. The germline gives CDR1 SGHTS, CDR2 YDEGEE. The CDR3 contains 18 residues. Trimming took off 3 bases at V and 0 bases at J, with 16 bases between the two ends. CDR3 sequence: CASSSDGSASSYNSPLHF. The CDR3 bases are TGTGCCAGCAGCTCTGACGGTAGTGCTAGCTCCTATAATTCACCCCTCCACTTT.

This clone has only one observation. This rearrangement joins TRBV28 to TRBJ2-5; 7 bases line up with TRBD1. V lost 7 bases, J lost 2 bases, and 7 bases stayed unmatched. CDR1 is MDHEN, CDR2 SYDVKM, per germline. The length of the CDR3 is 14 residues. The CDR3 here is CASNLGTAQETQYF. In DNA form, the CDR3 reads TGTGCCAGCAACTTAGGGACAGCTCAAGAGACCCAGTACTTC.

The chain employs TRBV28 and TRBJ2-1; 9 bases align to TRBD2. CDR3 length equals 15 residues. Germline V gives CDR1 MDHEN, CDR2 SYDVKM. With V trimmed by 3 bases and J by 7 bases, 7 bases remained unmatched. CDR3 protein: CASSFRGTSLNEQFF. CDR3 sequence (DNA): TGTGCCAGCAGTTTCAGGGGGACTAGCTTGAATGAGCAGTTCTTC.

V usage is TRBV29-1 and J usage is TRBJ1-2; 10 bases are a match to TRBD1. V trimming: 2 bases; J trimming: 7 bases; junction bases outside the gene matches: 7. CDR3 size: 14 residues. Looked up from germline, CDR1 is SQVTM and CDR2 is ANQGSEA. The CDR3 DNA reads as TGCAGCGTTGAAAGCACGACAGGGGGCTCTGGCTACACCTTC. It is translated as CSVESTTGGSGYTF. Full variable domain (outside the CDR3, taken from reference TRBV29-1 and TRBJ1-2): SAVISQKPSRDICQRGTSLTIQCQVDSQVTMMFWYRQQPGQSLTLIATANQGSEATYESGFVIDKFPISRPNLTFSTLTVSNMSPEDSSIYLCSVESTTGGSGYTFGSGTRLTVV.

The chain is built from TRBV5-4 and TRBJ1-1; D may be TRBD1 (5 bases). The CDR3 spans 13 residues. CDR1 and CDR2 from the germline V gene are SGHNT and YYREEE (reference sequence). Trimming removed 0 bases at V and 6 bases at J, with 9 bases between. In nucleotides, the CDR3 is TGTGCCAGCAGCTTGGACCCAGGGTCTGAAGCTTTCTTT. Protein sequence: CASSLDPGSEAFF.